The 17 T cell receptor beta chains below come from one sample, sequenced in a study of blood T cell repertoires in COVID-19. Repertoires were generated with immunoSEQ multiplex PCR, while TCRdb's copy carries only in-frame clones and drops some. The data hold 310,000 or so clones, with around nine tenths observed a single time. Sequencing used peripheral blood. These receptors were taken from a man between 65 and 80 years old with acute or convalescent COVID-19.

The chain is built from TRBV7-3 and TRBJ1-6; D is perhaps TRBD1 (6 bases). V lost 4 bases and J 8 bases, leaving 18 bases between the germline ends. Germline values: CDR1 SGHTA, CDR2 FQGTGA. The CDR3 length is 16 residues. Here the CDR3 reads CASSYAARGDYSPLHF. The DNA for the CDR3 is TGTGCCAGCAGCTACGCCGCCAGGGGCGATTATTCACCCCTCCACTTT.

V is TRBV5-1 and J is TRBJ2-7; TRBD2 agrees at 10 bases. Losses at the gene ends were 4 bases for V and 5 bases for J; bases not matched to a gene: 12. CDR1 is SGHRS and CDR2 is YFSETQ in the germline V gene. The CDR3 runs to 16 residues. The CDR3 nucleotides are TGCGCCAGCAGCCGGGGAGGGCTAGCGGGAGTCCACGAGCAGTACTTC. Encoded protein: CASSRGGLAGVHEQYF.

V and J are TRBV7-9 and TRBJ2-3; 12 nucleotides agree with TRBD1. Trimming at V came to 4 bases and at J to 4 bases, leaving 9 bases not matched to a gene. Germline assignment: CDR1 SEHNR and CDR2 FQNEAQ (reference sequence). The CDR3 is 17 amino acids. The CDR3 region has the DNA TGTGCCAGCAGCTCCCTCTCGGGACAGGGGGCCGCAGATACGCAGTATTTT. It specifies CASSSLSGQGAADTQYF.

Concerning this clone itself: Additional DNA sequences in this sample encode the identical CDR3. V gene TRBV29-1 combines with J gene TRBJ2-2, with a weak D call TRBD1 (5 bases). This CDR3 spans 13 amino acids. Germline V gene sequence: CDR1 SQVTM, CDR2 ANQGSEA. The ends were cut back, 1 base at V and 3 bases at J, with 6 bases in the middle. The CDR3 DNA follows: TGCAGCGTTGAAGGACAGTACACCGGGGAGCTGTTTTTT. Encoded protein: CSVEGQYTGELFF.

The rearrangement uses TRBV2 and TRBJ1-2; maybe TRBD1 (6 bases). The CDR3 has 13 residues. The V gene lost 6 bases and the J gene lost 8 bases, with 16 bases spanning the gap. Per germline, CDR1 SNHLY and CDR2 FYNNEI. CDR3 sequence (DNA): TGTGCCAGCAGAGATTACGATCAGGGGGGCTACACCTTC. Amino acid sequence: CASRDYDQGGYTF.

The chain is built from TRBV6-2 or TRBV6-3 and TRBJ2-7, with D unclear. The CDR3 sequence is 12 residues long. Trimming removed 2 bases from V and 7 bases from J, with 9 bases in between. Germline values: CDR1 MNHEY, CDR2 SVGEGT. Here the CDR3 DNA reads TGTGCCAGCAGTTACGTCTCGCGGGAGCAGTACTTC. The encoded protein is CASSYVSREQYF.

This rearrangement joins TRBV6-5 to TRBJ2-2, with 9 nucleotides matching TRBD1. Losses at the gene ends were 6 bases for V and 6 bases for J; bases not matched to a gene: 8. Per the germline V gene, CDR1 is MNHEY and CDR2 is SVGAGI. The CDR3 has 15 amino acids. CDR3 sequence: CASSLTGGWAGELFF. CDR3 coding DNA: TGTGCCAGCAGCTTAACAGGGGGCTGGGCCGGGGAGCTGTTTTTT.

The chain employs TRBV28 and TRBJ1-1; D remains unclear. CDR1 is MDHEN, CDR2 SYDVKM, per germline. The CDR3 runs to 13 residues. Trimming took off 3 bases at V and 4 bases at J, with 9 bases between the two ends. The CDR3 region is CASSFRHRTEAFF. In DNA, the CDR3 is TGTGCCAGCAGTTTCCGACACCGCACTGAAGCTTTCTTT.

CDR3 protein: CASSLVLDSGYEQYF. CDR3 nucleotide sequence: TGTGCCAGCAGCTTAGTGCTGGATAGCGGCTACGAGCAGTACTTC. The chain recombines TRBV11-2 with TRBJ2-7; a possible D gene is TRBD2 (6 bases). The germline CDR1 and CDR2 sequences are SGHAT and FQNNGV. Trimming stripped 1 base from V and 3 bases from J, with 13 bases between. CDR3 length equals 15 residues.

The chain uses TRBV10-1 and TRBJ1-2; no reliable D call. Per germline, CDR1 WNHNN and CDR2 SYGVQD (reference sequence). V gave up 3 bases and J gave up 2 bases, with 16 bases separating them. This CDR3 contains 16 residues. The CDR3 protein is CASSESPWRTNYGYTF. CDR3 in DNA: TGCGCCAGCAGTGAATCCCCTTGGAGGACGAACTATGGCTACACCTTC.

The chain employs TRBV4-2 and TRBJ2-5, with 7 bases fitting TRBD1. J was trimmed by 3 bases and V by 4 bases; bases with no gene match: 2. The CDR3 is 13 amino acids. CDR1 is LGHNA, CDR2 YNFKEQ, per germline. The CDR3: CASSPGTEETQYF. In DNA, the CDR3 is TGTGCCAGCAGCCCCGGGACAGAAGAGACCCAGTACTTC.

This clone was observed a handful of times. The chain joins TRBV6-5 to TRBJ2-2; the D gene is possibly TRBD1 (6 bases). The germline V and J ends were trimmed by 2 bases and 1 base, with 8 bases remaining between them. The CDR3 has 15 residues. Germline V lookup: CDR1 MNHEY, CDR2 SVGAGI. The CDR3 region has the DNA TGTGCCAGCAGTTACGAACAGGGGAACACCGGGGAGCTGTTTTTT. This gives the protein CASSYEQGNTGELFF.

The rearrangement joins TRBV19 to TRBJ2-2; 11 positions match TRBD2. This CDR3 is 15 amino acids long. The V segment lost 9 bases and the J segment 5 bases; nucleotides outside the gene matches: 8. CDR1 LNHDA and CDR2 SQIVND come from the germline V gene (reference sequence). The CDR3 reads CASQTSGIQTGELFF. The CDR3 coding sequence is TGTGCCAGCCAGACTAGCGGGATACAAACCGGGGAGCTGTTTTTT.

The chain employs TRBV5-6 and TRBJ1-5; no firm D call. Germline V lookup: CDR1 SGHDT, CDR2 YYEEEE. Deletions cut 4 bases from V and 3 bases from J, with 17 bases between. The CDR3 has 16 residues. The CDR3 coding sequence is TGTGCCAGCAGCAGTACACCTGAATGGTCCAATCAGCCCCAGCATTTT. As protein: CASSSTPEWSNQPQHF.

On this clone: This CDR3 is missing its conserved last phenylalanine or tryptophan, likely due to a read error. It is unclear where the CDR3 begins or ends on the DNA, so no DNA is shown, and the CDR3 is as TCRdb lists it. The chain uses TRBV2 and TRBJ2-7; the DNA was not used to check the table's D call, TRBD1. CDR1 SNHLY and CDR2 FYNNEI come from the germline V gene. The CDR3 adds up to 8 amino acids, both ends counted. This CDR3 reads CASEDSTS.

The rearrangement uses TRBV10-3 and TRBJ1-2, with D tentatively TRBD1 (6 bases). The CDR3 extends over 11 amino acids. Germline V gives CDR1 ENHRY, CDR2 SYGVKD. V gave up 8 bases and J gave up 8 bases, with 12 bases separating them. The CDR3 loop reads CAIGGAWGYTF. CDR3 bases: TGTGCCATCGGGGGGGCGTGGGGCTACACCTTC.

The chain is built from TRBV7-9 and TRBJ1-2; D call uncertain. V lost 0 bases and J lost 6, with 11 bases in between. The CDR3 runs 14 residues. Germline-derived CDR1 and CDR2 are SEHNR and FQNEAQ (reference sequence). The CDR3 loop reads CASSLAAMTDGYTF. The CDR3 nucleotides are TGTGCCAGCAGCTTAGCCGCGATGACTGATGGCTACACCTTC.